This T cell receptor beta chain was identified during a study of T cell responses to AZD1222 COVID-19 vaccine. Study-wide findings and caveats: Two AZD1222 doses significantly raised spike-specific TCR breadth and depth over controls. Donors were largely white British and mainly female; clonal diversity was possibly underestimated.

Some clones are missing from TCRdb's copy, which holds only in-frame ones; the method was immunoSEQ multiplex PCR. The sample carries some 130,000 clones, roughly 90% recorded once. CDR3 length: 13 amino acids. V gave up 6 bases and J gave up 9 bases, with 15 bases separating them. Germline values: CDR1 MNHEY, CDR2 SVGAGI. To note about this clone: No antigen is known for it.

The source is an adult in good health. The material was peripheral blood, obtained on day 0 of AZD1222 vaccination. The chain is built from TRBV6-5 and TRBJ2-1; D possibly corresponds to TRBD2 (6 bases). CDR3 amino acids: CASSNGEAGEQFF. As DNA, the CDR3 is TGTGCCAGCAGCAACGGGGAGGCGGGTGAGCAGTTCTTC.